These 18 T cell receptor beta chains came from one sample sequenced in a study of CD8 T cells in Susac syndrome. Reverse transcription of about 0.5 to 1 ug RNA was performed with random hexamers. TCRdb processed the immunoSEQ multiplex PCR reads anew with MiXCR; each CDR3 protein has one entry. The sample consists of 250,000 to 300,000 distinct CDR3 sequences, approximately 81% of them appearing once. What was sequenced was CD8+ T cells from PBMCs. The receptors originated from a human donor with multiple sclerosis.

This clonotype was picked up one time. The chain employs TRBV2 and TRBJ2-1; 14 bases fit TRBD2. V lost 6 bases, J lost 5 bases, and 3 bases stayed unmatched. The germline CDR1 and CDR2 sequences are SNHLY and FYNNEI. CDR3 length equals 15 residues. The CDR3 DNA sequence: TGTGCCAGCAGACTGGGACTAGCGGGAGACAATGAGCAGTTCTTC. The encoded protein is CASRLGLAGDNEQFF.

The V call is TRBV13, the J call TRBJ1-4, with D uncertain. This CDR3 contains 11 residues. The V end was cut by 5 bases, the J end by 9 bases, with 7 bases between. Germline V CDR1 and CDR2: PRHDT, FYEKMQ (reference sequence). This CDR3 is CASSAGKKLFF. CDR3 in DNA: TGTGCCAGCAGCGCGGGAAAAAAACTGTTTTTT.

The J gene is TRBJ2-7, the V gene TRBV29-1; D gene ambiguous. This CDR3 is built from 11 residues. The V end lost 6 bases, the J end lost 4 bases, and 10 bases lay between the germline ends. From germline, CDR1 is SQVTM and CDR2 ANQGSEA. DNA for the CDR3: TGCAGCGTCAGAGCCGAATACGAGCAGTACTTC. Translating it yields CSVRAEYEQYF.

This clonotype was recorded once. The chain employs TRBV2 and TRBJ2-7; possible D gene TRBD1, 6 bases. V was clipped by 6 bases and J by 4 bases, with 10 bases between them. Germline V gene lookup returns CDR1 SNHLY and CDR2 FYNNEI. This CDR3 contains 12 residues. The chain's CDR3 is CASRGAGYEQYF. The CDR3 nucleotides read TGTGCCAGCAGGGGGGCCGGGTACGAGCAGTACTTC. The full variable domain, in which reference TRBV2 and TRBJ2-7 provide the parts outside the CDR3, is EPEVTQTPSHQVTQMGQEVILRCVPISNHLYFYWYRQILGQKVEFLVSFYNNEISEKSEIFDDQFSVERPDGSNFTLKIRSTKLEDSAMYFCASRGAGYEQYFGPGTRLTVT.

J is TRBJ2-7 and V is TRBV7-9; a weak D match, TRBD2 (5 bases). The germline V and J ends were trimmed by 6 bases and 0 bases, with 9 bases remaining between them. CDR1 is SEHNR, CDR2 FQNEAQ, per germline (reference sequence). The CDR3 covers 13 residues. CDR3 coding DNA: TGTGCCAGCAGGCCGGACTTCTCCTACGAGCAGTACTTC. It is translated as CASRPDFSYEQYF.

This chain links TRBV12-3 or TRBV12-4 with TRBJ2-3; 10 positions agree with TRBD2. The CDR3 runs to 15 residues. The trim removed 3 bases at V and 3 bases at J, leaving 3 bases unmatched. CDR3 amino acids: CASSFSSGRTDTQYF. The CDR3 coding sequence is TGTGCCAGCAGTTTTTCTAGCGGGAGAACAGATACGCAGTATTTT.

This clonotype was seen more than once but under ten times. The rearrangement uses TRBV7-9 and TRBJ2-1; D not resolved. This CDR3 is 13 amino acids long. Deletions cut 8 bases from V and 3 bases from J, with 11 bases between. From germline, CDR1 is SEHNR and CDR2 FQNEAQ (reference sequence). The CDR3 region is CASGVLVYNEQFF. CDR3 nucleotide sequence: TGTGCCAGCGGTGTGCTAGTCTACAATGAGCAGTTCTTC.

The rearrangement links TRBV27 to TRBJ2-6, with D possibly TRBD2 on 5 matching bases. Germline CDR1 and CDR2: MNHEY and SMNVEV (reference sequence). This CDR3 is 16 amino acids long. Trimming cost V 7 bases and J 0 bases, with 13 bases left between them. CDR3 coding DNA: TGTGCCAGCACTAGGACGGGATTCTCTGGGGCCAACGTCCTGACTTTC. Its protein is CASTRTGFSGANVLTF.

This sequence joins TRBV20-1 and TRBJ2-1, with D perhaps matching TRBD1 (5 bases). Trimming pared 0 bases from V and 7 bases from J, leaving 13 bases between. Germline-derived CDR1 and CDR2 are DFQATT and SNEGSKA (reference sequence). The CDR3 is 14 residues long. In DNA, the CDR3 is TGCAGTGCTAGAGATCTACAGGAGTGGAATGAGCAGTTCTTC. Translated: CSARDLQEWNEQFF.

The chain uses TRBV29-1 and TRBJ1-1; no firm D call. CDR3 size: 11 residues. Trimming took 5 bases from V and 1 from J, leaving 5 bases between them. Germline assignment: CDR1 SQVTM and CDR2 ANQGSEA. The CDR3 nucleotides are TGCAGCGTTAAGGGGAACACTGAAGCTTTCTTT. Translating it yields CSVKGNTEAFF.

This chain joins TRBV5-4 and TRBJ1-3, with D possibly matching TRBD1 (6 bases). Trimming removed 2 bases from V and 0 bases from J, with 12 bases in between. Germline CDR1 and CDR2: SGHNT and YYREEE (reference sequence). The CDR3 is 16 amino acids. The CDR3 is CASSLPGHSSGNTIYF. Written as DNA, the CDR3 is TGTGCCAGCAGCTTACCGGGACATAGCTCTGGAAACACCATATATTTT. Based on the CDR3 plus reference TRBV5-4 and TRBJ1-3, the full variable domain is ETGVTQSPTHLIKTRGQQVTLRCSSQSGHNTVSWYQQALGQGPQFIFQYYREEENGRGNFPPRFSGLQFPNYSSELNVNALELDDSALYLCASSLPGHSSGNTIYFGEGSWLTVV.

In its sample, this clonotype was seen once. The chain carries TRBV3-1 and TRBJ1-6; TRBD1 is a possible D gene (5 bases). Trimming left V 0 bases short and J 10 bases short, with 13 bases between. The CDR3 is 15 amino acids. Germline loops: CDR1 LGHDT, CDR2 YNNKEL (reference sequence). CDR3 nucleotide sequence: TGTGCCAGCAGCCAAGATCAGGGTCGACGGTCACCCCTCCACTTT. Translated, it gives CASSQDQGRRSPLHF. The complete variable domain, with remaining parts taken from reference TRBV3-1 and TRBJ1-6, reads DTAVSQTPKYLVTQMGNDKSIKCEQNLGHDTMYWYKQDSKKFLKIMFSYNNKELIINETVPNRFSPKSPDKAHLNLHINSLELGDSAVYFCASSQDQGRRSPLHFGNGTRLTVT.

As DNA, the CDR3 is TGTGCCAGTAGTAACGCAGGGGGATACGAAAAACTGTTTTTT. Translated: CASSNAGGYEKLFF. This sequence joins TRBV19 and TRBJ1-4; 7 bases align to TRBD1. V shed 4 bases, J shed 8 bases, and the junction held 7 bases outside the gene matches. The CDR3 is 14 amino acids. CDR1 and CDR2 from the germline V gene are LNHDA and SQIVND (reference sequence).

The rearrangement links TRBV2 to TRBJ2-7, with TRBD1 matching over 10 bases. This CDR3 region has 16 residues. Germline values: CDR1 SNHLY, CDR2 FYNNEI. With 0 bases clipped from V and 3 bases from J, the junction kept 5 bases outside the gene matches. Here the CDR3 reads CASSEAPGTGVYEQYF. The CDR3, as DNA: TGTGCCAGCAGTGAAGCGCCAGGGACAGGGGTCTACGAGCAGTACTTC.

V gene TRBV20-1 combines with J gene TRBJ2-7; 10 positions match TRBD2. The ends lost 0 bases at V and 2 bases at J; junction bases unmatched: 4. Germline assignment: CDR1 DFQATT and CDR2 SNEGSKA (reference sequence). The CDR3 runs to 15 residues. The CDR3 DNA reads as TGCAGTGCTAGAGATTCCGGGACTAGCGCCTACGAGCAGTACTTC. It specifies CSARDSGTSAYEQYF.

The chain is built from TRBV5-6 and TRBJ2-3, with D perhaps matching TRBD1 or TRBD2 (5 bases each). V was clipped by 0 bases and J by 2 bases, with 13 bases between them. CDR3 length: 16 amino acids. In germline, CDR1 is SGHDT, CDR2 YYEEEE. The CDR3 DNA reads TGTGCCAGCAGCTTGGGTGGGGGAAATCCCACAGATACGCAGTATTTT. Encoded protein: CASSLGGGNPTDTQYF.

V gene TRBV7-9 combines with J gene TRBJ2-5; 12 bases align to TRBD2. CDR3 length: 16 residues. Germline CDR1 reads SEHNR; CDR2 reads FQNEAQ (reference sequence). V dropped 5 bases and J dropped 5; count of bases not matched to a gene: 9. This CDR3 is CASSPPSGRAQETQYF. The CDR3 region has the DNA TGTGCCAGCAGCCCGCCTAGCGGGAGGGCCCAGGAGACCCAGTACTTC.

The V call is TRBV9, the J call TRBJ1-2, with D uncertain. The CDR3 covers 12 residues. V was cut by 5 bases and J by 4 bases, with 9 bases left in between. In germline, CDR1 is SGDLS, CDR2 YYNGEE. The CDR3 loop reads CASRTASYGYTF. CDR3 DNA sequence: TGTGCCAGCAGGACGGCCAGCTATGGCTACACCTTC.